This is a list of T cell receptor beta chains from one sample in a study of cytomegalovirus exposure and HLA in healthy donors. The data were produced by immunoSEQ multiplex PCR, yet TCRdb's version contains in-frame clones alone and is incomplete. Counted here are roughly 120,000 clones, 65% to 85% occurring once; the ten biggest clones make up 0.2% to 0.3%. Source material: PBMCs. All receptors come from a man aged 50 or older in good health and CMV-seronegative. CDR3s include the opening cysteine and the closing phenylalanine or tryptophan. D genes are given only for firm matches. A clone size is listed for some rows: how often the clone was seen (once, few, many), or a class if it is expanded.

len: 15
abundance: -
d_gene: TRBD1
j_gene: TRBJ1-2
v_gene: TRBV9
CDR3nt: TGTGCCAGCAGCCTACGGACAGGGGGCTACTATGGCTACACCTTC
CDR3aa: CASSLRTGGYYGYTF

len: 16
abundance: -
d_gene: -
j_gene: TRBJ1-4
v_gene: TRBV28
CDR3nt: TGTGCCAGCAGTCCCCACCGGACAGTTAGTAATGAAAAACTGTTTTTT
CDR3aa: CASSPHRTVSNEKLFF

len: 15
abundance: -
d_gene: -
j_gene: TRBJ1-2
v_gene: TRBV4-3
CDR3nt: TGCGCCAGCAGCCAAGACTTCGGACAGCCATATGGCTACACCTTC
CDR3aa: CASSQDFGQPYGYTF

len: 13
abundance: -
d_gene: -
j_gene: TRBJ2-7
v_gene: TRBV5-4
CDR3nt: TGTGCCAGCAGCTTAGATAAGCCCTACGAGCAGTACTTC
CDR3aa: CASSLDKPYEQYF

len: 18
abundance: -
d_gene: TRBD2
j_gene: TRBJ2-1
v_gene: TRBV4-1
CDR3nt: TGCGCCAGCAGCCAAGGAACTAGCGGGAGCAGATCCTACAATGAGCAGTTCTTC
CDR3aa: CASSQGTSGSRSYNEQFF

len: 16
abundance: few
d_gene: TRBD2
j_gene: TRBJ2-5
v_gene: TRBV5-1
CDR3nt: TGCGCCAGCAGCCGGGGACTAGCGGGGTCACAAGAGACCCAGTACTTC
CDR3aa: CASSRGLAGSQETQYF

len: 14
abundance: -
d_gene: TRBD2
j_gene: TRBJ2-1
v_gene: TRBV7-8
CDR3nt: TGTGCCAGCAGGGGACTAGGAGGGAACAATGAGCAGTTCTTC
CDR3aa: CASRGLGGNNEQFF

len: 13
abundance: -
d_gene: TRBD1
j_gene: TRBJ2-7
v_gene: TRBV5-4
CDR3nt: TGTGCCAGCAGCTTGGTAAGGACAGGCGAGCAGTACTTC
CDR3aa: CASSLVRTGEQYF

len: 16
abundance: -
d_gene: TRBD2
j_gene: TRBJ2-1
v_gene: TRBV7-9
CDR3nt: TGTGCCAGCAGGCACGGGGGCACTAGCGGGTACAATGAGCAGTTCTTC
CDR3aa: CASRHGGTSGYNEQFF

len: 14
abundance: -
d_gene: -
j_gene: TRBJ1-1
v_gene: TRBV19
CDR3nt: TGTGCCAGTAGTAGCTCAGGGGCTGGGACTGAAGCTTTCTTT
CDR3aa: CASSSSGAGTEAFF

len: 13
abundance: -
d_gene: TRBD1
j_gene: TRBJ2-3
v_gene: TRBV6-5
CDR3nt: TGTGCCGCCCGGGACAGTGTTTTGGATACGCAGTATTTT
CDR3aa: CAARDSVLDTQYF

len: 16
abundance: -
d_gene: TRBD1
j_gene: TRBJ2-5
v_gene: TRBV25-1
CDR3nt: TGTGCCAGCAGTGACCCCTACAGGGGCGGACAAGAGACCCAGTACTTC
CDR3aa: CASSDPYRGGQETQYF

len: 15
abundance: once
d_gene: -
j_gene: TRBJ1-5
v_gene: TRBV9
CDR3nt: TGTGCCAGCAGCGTAGACGGGGGAGGCAATCAGCCCCAGCATTTT
CDR3aa: CASSVDGGGNQPQHF

len: 14
abundance: -
d_gene: -
j_gene: TRBJ1-3
v_gene: TRBV5-4
CDR3nt: TGTGCCAGCAGCTTCGGTAGCTCTGGAAACACCATATATTTT
CDR3aa: CASSFGSSGNTIYF

len: 19
abundance: -
d_gene: -
j_gene: TRBJ2-6
v_gene: TRBV11-2
CDR3nt: TGTGCCAGCAGCTTAAGAGGGCAGGGGTCACACTCTGGGGCCAACGTCCTGACTTTC
CDR3aa: CASSLRGQGSHSGANVLTF

len: 15
abundance: -
d_gene: TRBD1
j_gene: TRBJ2-7
v_gene: TRBV28
CDR3nt: TGTGCCAGCAGTGGCTCCGGGACAGGGCCCCACGAGCAGTACTTC
CDR3aa: CASSGSGTGPHEQYF

len: 16
abundance: -
d_gene: TRBD1
j_gene: TRBJ2-7
v_gene: TRBV7-9
CDR3nt: TGTGCCAGCAGCCAAACAGGGACGAGGGGGCTTTACGAGCAGTACTTC
CDR3aa: CASSQTGTRGLYEQYF

len: 17
abundance: -
d_gene: TRBD2
j_gene: TRBJ2-1
v_gene: TRBV4-1
CDR3nt: TGCGCCAGCAGCACCCAGGAAGCGGGACTAGTCTCTCAGGGGCAGTTCTTC
CDR3aa: CASSTQEAGLVSQGQFF

len: 12
abundance: -
d_gene: -
j_gene: TRBJ2-5
v_gene: TRBV10-3
CDR3nt: TGTGCCATCAGTGACAGGGCCACATCCCAGTACTTC
CDR3aa: CAISDRATSQYF

len: 14
abundance: -
d_gene: TRBD2
j_gene: TRBJ2-1
v_gene: TRBV28
CDR3nt: TGTGCCAGCAGTTGGGCGGGCAGGGAGGGTGAGCAGTTCTTC
CDR3aa: CASSWAGREGEQFF

len: 13
abundance: -
d_gene: TRBD1
j_gene: TRBJ2-1
v_gene: TRBV5-4
CDR3nt: TGTGCCAGCAGCCCGGAAAACCGGGACAGGGTCCTCTTC
CDR3aa: CASSPENRDRVLF

len: 15
abundance: -
d_gene: -
j_gene: TRBJ2-3
v_gene: TRBV9
CDR3nt: TGTGCCAGCAGCCCTCTTTCTGGGGGGGCGTCTACGCAGTATTTT
CDR3aa: CASSPLSGGASTQYF

len: 17
abundance: -
d_gene: -
j_gene: TRBJ2-1
v_gene: TRBV18
CDR3nt: TGTGCCAGCTCACCGGCCGGCGTGGGAGCCCTCTACAATGAGCAGTTCTTC
CDR3aa: CASSPAGVGALYNEQFF

len: 14
abundance: -
d_gene: -
j_gene: TRBJ1-1
v_gene: TRBV4-3
CDR3nt: TGCGCCAGCAGCCTAGAGGGACATAACACTGAAGCTTTCTTT
CDR3aa: CASSLEGHNTEAFF

len: 13
abundance: -
d_gene: -
j_gene: TRBJ2-7
v_gene: TRBV7-2
CDR3nt: TGTGCCAGCAGCTTAGATCCCGGGTACGAGCAGTACTTC
CDR3aa: CASSLDPGYEQYF

len: 12
abundance: -
d_gene: TRBD2
j_gene: TRBJ2-7
v_gene: TRBV28
CDR3nt: TGTGCCAGCAGACCTAGCGGCTACGAGCAGTACTTC
CDR3aa: CASRPSGYEQYF

len: 18
abundance: -
d_gene: TRBD1
j_gene: TRBJ1-1
v_gene: TRBV19
CDR3nt: TGTGCCAGTAGTATAGATCTGGGGACAGGGGGCGGGTACACTGAAGCTTTCTTT
CDR3aa: CASSIDLGTGGGYTEAFF

len: 17
abundance: -
d_gene: TRBD1
j_gene: TRBJ2-4
v_gene: TRBV19
CDR3nt: TGTGCCAGTTCCGGGACAGCAAGACTTTTAGCCAAAAACATTCAGTACTTC
CDR3aa: CASSGTARLLAKNIQYF

len: 15
abundance: -
d_gene: TRBD2
j_gene: TRBJ2-7
v_gene: TRBV7-2
CDR3nt: TGTGCCAGCAGCTCAGGGACTAGCGGCTCCTACGAGCAGTACTTC
CDR3aa: CASSSGTSGSYEQYF

len: 17
abundance: once
d_gene: -
j_gene: TRBJ2-7
v_gene: TRBV15
CDR3nt: TGTGCCACCAGCAGTACGAGGGGGATTGGGAGTCCCTACGAGCAGTACTTC
CDR3aa: CATSSTRGIGSPYEQYF

len: 13
abundance: -
d_gene: TRBD2
j_gene: TRBJ2-7
v_gene: TRBV27
CDR3nt: TGTGCCAGCAGATCACTAGCGGGAAACGAGCAGTACTTC
CDR3aa: CASRSLAGNEQYF

len: 12
abundance: -
d_gene: -
j_gene: TRBJ2-2
v_gene: TRBV7-9
CDR3nt: TGTTCCAGCAGCCGGCGGGTCGGGGAGCTGTTTTTT
CDR3aa: CSSSRRVGELFF

len: 15
abundance: -
d_gene: -
j_gene: TRBJ1-6
v_gene: TRBV11-2
CDR3nt: TGTGCCAGCAGCTTAAATCAGGTCTATAATTCACCCCTCCACTTT
CDR3aa: CASSLNQVYNSPLHF

len: 16
abundance: -
d_gene: -
j_gene: TRBJ2-7
v_gene: TRBV28
CDR3nt: TGTGCCAGCAGTTCGACCACCAGGGTGTTCTTCTACGAGCAGTACTTC
CDR3aa: CASSSTTRVFFYEQYF

len: 14
abundance: -
d_gene: TRBD2
j_gene: TRBJ2-5
v_gene: TRBV9
CDR3nt: TGTGCCAGCAGCGTGGGACTAGCGGAAGAGACCCAGTACTTC
CDR3aa: CASSVGLAEETQYF

len: 15
abundance: -
d_gene: -
j_gene: TRBJ2-6
v_gene: TRBV6-1
CDR3nt: TGTGCCAGCAGGGAAGACAGAACGGGGGCCAACGTCCTGACTTTC
CDR3aa: CASREDRTGANVLTF

len: 16
abundance: once
d_gene: -
j_gene: TRBJ1-4
v_gene: TRBV4-2
CDR3nt: TGTGCCAGCAGCCAAGATCTTTGGGCGACTAATGAAAAACTGTTTTTT
CDR3aa: CASSQDLWATNEKLFF

len: 16
abundance: -
d_gene: -
j_gene: TRBJ1-3
v_gene: TRBV27
CDR3nt: TGTGCCAGCAGCCCCGAAGGACAAAGCTCTGGAAACACCATATATTTT
CDR3aa: CASSPEGQSSGNTIYF

len: 16
abundance: -
d_gene: -
j_gene: TRBJ1-2
v_gene: TRBV28
CDR3nt: TGTGCCAGCAGCTCCACAGGCGACTGGGTTATTTATGGCTACACCTTC
CDR3aa: CASSSTGDWVIYGYTF

len: 16
abundance: -
d_gene: TRBD1
j_gene: TRBJ2-6
v_gene: TRBV28
CDR3nt: TGTGCCAGCAGTCCCGACAGGGGGCCTGGGGCCAACGTCCTGACTTTC
CDR3aa: CASSPDRGPGANVLTF

len: 14
abundance: -
d_gene: -
j_gene: TRBJ2-5
v_gene: TRBV7-3
CDR3nt: TGTGCCAGCAGCGTGACGGCGGTCCAAGAGACCCAGTACTTC
CDR3aa: CASSVTAVQETQYF

len: 12
abundance: -
d_gene: -
j_gene: TRBJ2-5
v_gene: TRBV11-3
CDR3nt: TGTGCCAGCAGCTCTAACCAAGAGACCCAGTACTTC
CDR3aa: CASSSNQETQYF

len: 13
abundance: -
d_gene: TRBD1
j_gene: TRBJ2-5
v_gene: TRBV18
CDR3nt: TGTGCCAGCTCATGGGACAGGGTGGAGACCCAGTACTTC
CDR3aa: CASSWDRVETQYF

len: 18
abundance: -
d_gene: TRBD2
j_gene: TRBJ2-2
v_gene: TRBV7-6
CDR3nt: TGTGCCAGCAGCTTACTTGAGACTAGCGGGAGCGGAACCGGGGAGCTGTTTTTT
CDR3aa: CASSLLETSGSGTGELFF

len: 13
abundance: -
d_gene: -
j_gene: TRBJ2-6
v_gene: TRBV5-5
CDR3nt: TGTGCCAGCACCTCCTCTGGGGCCAACGTCCTGACTTTC
CDR3aa: CASTSSGANVLTF

len: 16
abundance: -
d_gene: TRBD2
j_gene: TRBJ2-3
v_gene: TRBV5-6
CDR3nt: TGTGCCAGCAGTATACCGGGACTAGCGGGAGGAGATACGCAGTATTTT
CDR3aa: CASSIPGLAGGDTQYF

len: 14
abundance: -
d_gene: TRBD2
j_gene: TRBJ2-7
v_gene: TRBV5-1
CDR3nt: TGCGCCAGCAGTCCTAGCGGGAGCTCCTACGAGCAGTACTTC
CDR3aa: CASSPSGSSYEQYF

len: 14
abundance: -
d_gene: -
j_gene: TRBJ1-2
v_gene: TRBV7-9
CDR3nt: TGTGCCAGCAGCTTAGAAGCCGGGTTGTATGGCTACACCTTC
CDR3aa: CASSLEAGLYGYTF

len: 13
abundance: -
d_gene: -
j_gene: TRBJ2-5
v_gene: TRBV7-6
CDR3nt: TGTGCCAGCAGCTCTGCGAGGGTAGAGACCCAGTACTTC
CDR3aa: CASSSARVETQYF

len: 12
abundance: -
d_gene: TRBD1
j_gene: TRBJ1-2
v_gene: TRBV5-1
CDR3nt: TGCGCCAGCAGCACCACACAGGGGGGCTACACCTTC
CDR3aa: CASSTTQGGYTF

len: 14
abundance: -
d_gene: -
j_gene: TRBJ2-1
v_gene: TRBV4-1
CDR3nt: TGCGCCAGCAGCCAAGATCAGAGCGTTCAGAAGCAGTTCTTC
CDR3aa: CASSQDQSVQKQFF

len: 14
abundance: few
d_gene: TRBD1
j_gene: TRBJ1-6
v_gene: TRBV6-1
CDR3nt: TGTGCCAGCAGTGCTATAGGGGGCGATTCACCCCTCCACTTT
CDR3aa: CASSAIGGDSPLHF

len: 13
abundance: -
d_gene: TRBD1
j_gene: TRBJ1-2
v_gene: TRBV4-3
CDR3nt: TGCGCCAGCAGCCAGATGACAGGGGGCGGCTACCCCTTC
CDR3aa: CASSQMTGGGYPF

len: 15
abundance: -
d_gene: -
j_gene: TRBJ2-3
v_gene: TRBV18
CDR3nt: TGTGCCAGCTCACCACTAAGGACAGGCACAGATACGCAGTATTTT
CDR3aa: CASSPLRTGTDTQYF

len: 13
abundance: -
d_gene: -
j_gene: TRBJ1-4
v_gene: TRBV19
CDR3nt: TGTGCCAGTCACGGGGGATATAATGAAAAACTGTTTTTT
CDR3aa: CASHGGYNEKLFF

len: 14
abundance: -
d_gene: -
j_gene: TRBJ1-5
v_gene: TRBV27
CDR3nt: TGTGCCAGCAGTTTGCTAGGGGATGAGCAGCCCCAGCATTTT
CDR3aa: CASSLLGDEQPQHF

len: 15
abundance: -
d_gene: TRBD1
j_gene: TRBJ2-1
v_gene: TRBV7-9
CDR3nt: TGTGCCAGCAGCTTAGAGGGCAGGGGGCAGATTCGGCAGTTCTTC
CDR3aa: CASSLEGRGQIRQFF

len: 16
abundance: once
d_gene: -
j_gene: TRBJ2-5
v_gene: TRBV7-2
CDR3nt: TGTGCCAGCAGCTTAAATGGTGCTGGGGCGGGGGAGACCCAGTACTTC
CDR3aa: CASSLNGAGAGETQYF

len: 11
abundance: -
d_gene: -
j_gene: TRBJ2-5
v_gene: TRBV7-9
CDR3nt: TGTGCCAGCACCAGGGGAGAGACCCAGTACTTC
CDR3aa: CASTRGETQYF